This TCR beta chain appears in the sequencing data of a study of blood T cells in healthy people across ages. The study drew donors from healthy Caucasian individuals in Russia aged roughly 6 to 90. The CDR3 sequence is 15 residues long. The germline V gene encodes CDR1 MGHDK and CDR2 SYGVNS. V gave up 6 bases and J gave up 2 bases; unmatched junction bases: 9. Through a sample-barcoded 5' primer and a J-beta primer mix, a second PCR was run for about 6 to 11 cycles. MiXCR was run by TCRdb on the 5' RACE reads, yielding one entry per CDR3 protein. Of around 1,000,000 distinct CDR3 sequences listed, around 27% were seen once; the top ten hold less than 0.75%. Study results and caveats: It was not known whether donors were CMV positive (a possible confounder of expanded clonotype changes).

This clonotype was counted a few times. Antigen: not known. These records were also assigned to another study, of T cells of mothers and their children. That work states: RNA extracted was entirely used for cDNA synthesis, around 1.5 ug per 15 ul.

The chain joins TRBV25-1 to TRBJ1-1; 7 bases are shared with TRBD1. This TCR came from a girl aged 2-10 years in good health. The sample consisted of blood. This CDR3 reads CASSRIGGTNTEAFF. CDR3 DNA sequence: TGTGCCAGCAGCCGAATAGGGGGCACTAACACTGAAGCTTTCTTT.